This is a list of T cell receptor beta chains from one sample in a study of cytomegalovirus exposure and HLA in healthy donors. Data came from immunoSEQ multiplex PCR; TCRdb stores just in-frame clones and leaves some out. The sample yields some 220,000 clones, approximately 90% seen once. The material sequenced was PBMCs. Receptor source: a woman aged 18-30 years in good health and CMV-seronegative. Each CDR3 is given with its conserved first and last residue. The D gene is left open where the match is weak. Expanded clones get a size class; other rows say once, few or many, or leave the size out.

cdr3_aa cdr3_nt d_call j_call v_call clone_size
CASRKREGTGELFF TGTGCCAGTAGGAAGCGGGAGGGGACCGGGGAGCTGTTTTTT TRBD2 TRBJ2-2 TRBV19 once
CAWSVSGGGYNEQFF TGTGCCTGGAGTGTCTCGGGAGGTGGCTACAATGAGCAGTTCTTC TRBD2 TRBJ2-1 TRBV30 once
CASYQGSANYGYTF TGTGCCAGCTACCAGGGGTCAGCTAACTATGGCTACACCTTC NA TRBJ1-2 TRBV19 few
CASSLGTSAINEQYF TGCGCCAGCAGCTTAGGGACTAGCGCAATCAACGAGCAGTACTTC TRBD2 TRBJ2-7 TRBV5-1 NA
CASSLSGATNEKLFF TGTGCCAGCAGCTTAAGCGGGGCCACTAATGAAAAACTGTTTTTT NA TRBJ1-4 TRBV7-9 NA
CASSVGTGSTHSNQPQHF TGCGCCAGCAGCGTGGGGACAGGCAGCACCCATAGCAATCAGCCCCAGCATTTT TRBD1 TRBJ1-5 TRBV5-1 NA
CASSLDAGELFF TGTGCCAGCAGCTTAGATGCCGGGGAGCTGTTTTTT NA TRBJ2-2 TRBV6-6 NA
CASSRTGGAGANVLTF TGCGCCAGCAGCAGGACAGGGGGCGCTGGGGCCAACGTCCTGACTTTC TRBD1 TRBJ2-6 TRBV5-1 NA
CASSRPGGYEQYF TGTGCCAGCAGCCGGCCCGGGGGGTACGAGCAGTACTTC TRBD2 TRBJ2-7 TRBV6-1 NA
CSVVSGGAAEQFF TGCAGCGTTGTTTCAGGGGGAGCTGCTGAGCAGTTCTTC TRBD1 TRBJ2-1 TRBV29-1 NA
CASSQDDSIRDTEAFF TGCGCCAGCAGCCAAGATGATTCGATACGGGACACTGAAGCTTTCTTT NA TRBJ1-1 TRBV4-1 NA
CASTASGTDTQYF TGTGCCAGCACGGCTAGCGGCACAGATACGCAGTATTTT NA TRBJ2-3 TRBV28 NA
CASRGTGYPNNYGYTF TGTGCCAGTAGGGGGACAGGCTATCCCAATAACTATGGCTACACCTTC TRBD1 TRBJ1-2 TRBV19 NA
CASRDYYNEQFF TGCGCCAGCAGGGACTACTACAATGAGCAGTTCTTC NA TRBJ2-1 TRBV10-2 NA
CASSLIWAGGKNTEAFF TGTGCCAGCAGCTTAATCTGGGCAGGGGGCAAAAACACTGAAGCTTTCTTT TRBD1 TRBJ1-1 TRBV11-2 NA
CASSMSAGGPYEQYF TGTGCCAGTAGTATGTCAGCGGGCGGCCCCTACGAGCAGTACTTC NA TRBJ2-7 TRBV19 NA
CASRWHRGTGELFF TGTGCCAGCAGGTGGCACAGGGGTACCGGGGAGCTGTTTTTT TRBD1 TRBJ2-2 TRBV6-1 few
CASSQGRLVDSYNEQFF TGTGCCAGCAGTCAAGGAAGACTGGTGGACTCCTACAATGAGCAGTTCTTC NA TRBJ2-1 TRBV11-2 NA
CASSLGGGGTYNEQFF TGTGCCAGCAGCTTGGGAGGCGGGGGGACCTACAATGAGCAGTTCTTC TRBD2 TRBJ2-1 TRBV5-5 NA
CASSLGTEGETQYF TGTGCCAGCAGCTTAGGGACAGAGGGAGAGACCCAGTACTTC NA TRBJ2-5 TRBV7-8 NA
CASSGGGGEADTQYF TGTGCCAGTAGTGGAGGTGGGGGGGAAGCAGATACGCAGTATTTT TRBD2 TRBJ2-3 TRBV19 NA
CAISEGQGSRRNTIYF TGTGCCATCAGTGAGGGACAGGGGTCTAGGAGAAACACCATATATTTT TRBD1 TRBJ1-3 TRBV10-3 once
CASSIAYYPRETQYF TGTGCCAGTAGTATAGCTTACTATCCGCGGGAGACCCAGTACTTC NA TRBJ2-5 TRBV19 NA
CASSLIASGRAGELFF TGTGCCAGCAGCTTAATAGCAAGCGGGAGGGCCGGGGAGCTGTTTTTT TRBD2 TRBJ2-2 TRBV7-3 NA
CASRPGQGAEFEQFF TGTGCCAGCCGCCCGGGACAGGGGGCTGAATTTGAGCAGTTCTTC TRBD1 TRBJ2-1 TRBV7-8 NA
CASSDHRGAYGYTF TGTGCCAGCAGTGACCACAGGGGCGCTTATGGCTACACCTTC TRBD1 TRBJ1-2 TRBV6-1 NA
CSVRRAISDYGYTF TGCAGCGTCCGCAGGGCTATAAGCGATTATGGCTACACCTTC NA TRBJ1-2 TRBV29-1 once
CASSIFSRGSWLSNQPQHF TGTGCCAGTAGTATATTTAGTCGGGGTTCATGGCTTAGCAATCAGCCCCAGCATTTT NA TRBJ1-5 TRBV19 NA
CASSDTRGPSSTDTQYF TGTGCCAGCAGTGACACGCGGGGGCCGAGTAGCACAGATACGCAGTATTTT NA TRBJ2-3 TRBV6-4 NA
CASSLEQGVTEAFF TGCGCCAGCAGCTTGGAGCAGGGTGTCACTGAAGCTTTCTTT NA TRBJ1-1 TRBV5-1 NA
CASSLLIPKDNEQFF TGTGCCAGCAGCCTACTAATACCCAAAGACAATGAGCAGTTCTTC NA TRBJ2-1 TRBV27 NA
CASSPTGNTDTQYF TGTGCCAGCAGCCCGACAGGGAACACAGATACGCAGTATTTT TRBD1 TRBJ2-3 TRBV7-3 NA
CASSLQYNEQFF TGTGCCAGCAGTTTACAGTACAATGAGCAGTTCTTC NA TRBJ2-1 TRBV28 NA
CASSTPGLAGLISQETQYF TGTGCCAGTAGCACACCGGGACTAGCGGGACTTATCAGTCAAGAGACCCAGTACTTC TRBD2 TRBJ2-5 TRBV19 NA
CASSLSLNGGLRRGYEQYF TGTGCCAGCAGTTTATCGTTAAATGGGGGTCTCAGGCGGGGTTACGAGCAGTACTTC NA TRBJ2-7 TRBV27 NA
CSVETSPGVGGGYTF TGCAGCGTAGAAACCTCACCGGGGGTAGGAGGTGGCTACACCTTC NA TRBJ1-2 TRBV29-1 NA
CASRTSALMGYTGELFF TGTGCCAGCAGGACTAGCGCTCTCATGGGGTACACCGGGGAGCTGTTTTTT TRBD2 TRBJ2-2 TRBV27 NA
CASKRAGVDTGELFF TGTGCCAGCAAACGAGCGGGGGTCGACACCGGGGAGCTGTTTTTT TRBD2 TRBJ2-2 TRBV6-1 NA
CASRNQTLTYQPQHF TGTGCCAGCAGAAATCAGACTCTTACCTATCAGCCCCAGCATTTT NA TRBJ1-5 TRBV28 NA
CASSRDRDLFGQPQHF TGTGCCAGCAGCCGGGACAGGGACCTCTTCGGACAGCCCCAGCATTTT TRBD1 TRBJ1-5 TRBV7-9 NA
CASSFLGDGYTF TGCGCCAGCAGCTTCTTAGGAGATGGCTACACCTTC NA TRBJ1-2 TRBV5-1 NA
CASGSGGYYGYTF TGTGCCAGCGGGAGCGGCGGCTACTATGGCTACACCTTC NA TRBJ1-2 TRBV2 few
CASRSPAGTGAQDTQYF TGTGCCAGTAGATCCCCCGCCGGGACAGGGGCGCAAGATACGCAGTATTTT TRBD1 TRBJ2-3 TRBV19 NA